This is a list of T cell receptor beta chains from one sample in a study of technical replicates of blood from a handful of donors. Sequencing used immunoSEQ multiplex PCR; TCRdb keeps in-frame clones, though not all of them. The table includes over 80,000 clones, approximately 96% detected once. The material sequenced was T cells isolated from PBMCs. Every receptor here comes from a human donor in good health. CDR3s include the opening cysteine and the closing phenylalanine or tryptophan. The order of the fields is D gene, J gene, clone size, V gene, CDR3 protein, CDR3 DNA. A D gene is named only where the DNA matches it firmly. A row's size may be missing; if present it is once, few, many or a size class.

.,TRBJ2-5,.,TRBV19,CASSNARRAFTRETQYF,TGTGCCAGTAGCAACGCCCGGCGGGCTTTCACCCGGGAGACCCAGTACTTC
.,TRBJ2-1,.,TRBV5-5,CASSLEVGADQNEQFF,TGTGCCAGCAGCTTGGAGGTAGGGGCTGATCAGAATGAGCAGTTCTTC
.,TRBJ2-3,.,TRBV7-8,CASSFLGGGVTDTQYF,TGTGCCAGCAGCTTCTTAGGGGGAGGGGTAACAGATACGCAGTATTTT
TRBD1,TRBJ1-2,.,TRBV29-1,CSGYTGGSGYGYTF,TGCAGCGGATATACAGGGGGCTCGGGCTATGGCTACACCTTC
TRBD2,TRBJ2-5,.,TRBV29-1,CSVEDGRVELVGTQYF,TGCAGCGTTGAAGATGGGAGGGTTGAATTAGTGGGGACCCAGTACTTC
.,TRBJ2-1,.,TRBV28,CASSPDRRSYNEQFF,TGTGCCAGCAGTCCGGATAGAAGGAGCTACAATGAGCAGTTCTTC
TRBD1,TRBJ1-3,.,TRBV6-5,CASSYSGDRVWDTIYF,TGTGCCAGCAGTTACTCGGGGGACAGGGTATGGGACACCATATATTTT
.,TRBJ1-1,once,TRBV19,CASRLGADTEAFF,TGTGCCAGTAGATTGGGGGCCGACACTGAAGCTTTCTTT
TRBD2,TRBJ2-7,.,TRBV4-3,CASSQDILAGGNYEQYF,TGCGCCAGCAGCCAAGATATCCTAGCGGGAGGTAACTACGAGCAGTACTTC
.,TRBJ1-2,.,TRBV9,CASSVALSLYGYTF,TGTGCCAGCAGCGTAGCTTTGTCTCTCTATGGCTACACCTTC
.,TRBJ2-3,.,TRBV19,CASSKEGDTQYF,TGTGCCAGTAGTAAGGAGGGGGATACGCAGTATTTT
.,TRBJ2-4,once,TRBV28,CASSLATLKNIQYF,TGTGCCAGCAGTTTAGCGACTTTAAAAAACATTCAGTACTTC
TRBD1,TRBJ2-7,.,TRBV19,CASAPGTGYEQYF,TGTGCCAGCGCGCCAGGGACAGGGTACGAGCAGTACTTC
.,TRBJ2-7,.,TRBV7-9,CASSLKTVYEQYF,TGTGCCAGCAGCTTAAAGACAGTCTACGAGCAGTACTTC
.,TRBJ2-1,.,TRBV14,CASSQDLPPNEQFF,TGTGCCAGCAGCCAAGATCTCCCTCCGAATGAGCAGTTCTTC
.,TRBJ1-1,.,TRBV9,CASSADRKNTEAFF,TGTGCCAGCAGCGCAGATCGAAAGAACACTGAAGCTTTCTTT
.,TRBJ2-2,once,TRBV27,CASSLTGGRLNTGELFF,TGTGCCAGCAGTTTAACCGGGGGGCGACTGAACACCGGGGAGCTGTTTTTT
.,TRBJ2-7,.,TRBV14,CASSPSVGEQYF,TGTGCCAGCAGCCCTAGCGTCGGCGAGCAGTACTTC
.,TRBJ2-1,.,TRBV5-1,CASSLVENEQFF,TGCGCCAGCAGCTTGGTAGAGAATGAGCAGTTCTTC
.,TRBJ1-1,.,TRBV11-2,CASSLTPGHTETEAFF,TGTGCCAGCAGCCTTACCCCGGGACACACTGAAACTGAAGCTTTCTTT
.,TRBJ2-1,.,TRBV19,CASTTYAQSGEQFF,TGTGCCAGTACCACCTATGCCCAGTCGGGTGAGCAGTTCTTC
TRBD1,TRBJ2-2,.,TRBV4-3,CASSQETTGTTGELFF,TGCGCCAGCAGCCAAGAGACGACAGGGACCACCGGGGAGCTGTTTTTT
TRBD1,TRBJ2-7,once,TRBV18,CASSPETGREQYF,TGTGCCAGCTCACCAGAGACAGGGCGCGAGCAGTACTTC
TRBD2,TRBJ2-1,.,TRBV5-1,CASSTLAGASMVATYNEQFF,TGCGCCAGCAGCACGCTAGCGGGAGCCTCCATGGTGGCGACCTACAATGAGCAGTTCTTC
.,TRBJ1-2,.,TRBV15,CATEDSYGYTF,TGTGCCACCGAGGACAGCTATGGCTACACCTTC
.,TRBJ2-2,once,TRBV9,CASSQEVTGELFF,TGTGCCAGCAGCCAAGAGGTCACCGGGGAGCTGTTTTTT
.,TRBJ2-3,.,TRBV5-1,CASSLARERPSSTDTQYF,TGCGCCAGCAGCTTGGCTCGGGAGCGGCCCTCTAGCACAGATACGCAGTATTTT
TRBD1,TRBJ2-7,.,TRBV7-9,CASSFGDRVYEQYF,TGTGCCAGCAGCTTTGGGGACAGGGTTTACGAGCAGTACTTC
TRBD1,TRBJ2-3,.,TRBV19,CASMIRGTDTQYF,TGTGCCAGTATGATCAGGGGGACAGATACGCAGTATTTT
TRBD2,TRBJ2-1,.,TRBV2,CASSRNSGGLIYNEQFF,TGTGCCAGCAGTCGGAATAGCGGGGGACTTATTTACAATGAGCAGTTCTTC
.,TRBJ1-2,.,TRBV6-1,CASSEDNSIYGYTF,TGTGCCAGCAGTGAGGATAACAGCATCTATGGCTACACCTTC
TRBD1,TRBJ2-7,.,TRBV15,CATGRDRAPYEQYF,TGTGCCACCGGCCGGGACAGGGCACCCTACGAGCAGTACTTC
.,TRBJ1-2,.,TRBV5-1,CASSLAGSRGYTF,TGCGCCAGCAGCTTGGCTGGGTCGAGGGGCTACACCTTC
.,TRBJ1-1,.,TRBV6-1,CASCINGEGTEAFF,TGTGCCAGCTGTATAAACGGGGAAGGCACTGAAGCTTTCTTT
.,TRBJ2-5,.,TRBV7-9,CASSLVSGPQGTQYF,TGTGCCAGCAGCTTAGTCAGCGGCCCACAGGGGACCCAGTACTTC
.,TRBJ1-1,.,TRBV30,CAWSVQGNTEAFF,TGTGCCTGGAGTGTGCAGGGAAACACTGAAGCTTTCTTT